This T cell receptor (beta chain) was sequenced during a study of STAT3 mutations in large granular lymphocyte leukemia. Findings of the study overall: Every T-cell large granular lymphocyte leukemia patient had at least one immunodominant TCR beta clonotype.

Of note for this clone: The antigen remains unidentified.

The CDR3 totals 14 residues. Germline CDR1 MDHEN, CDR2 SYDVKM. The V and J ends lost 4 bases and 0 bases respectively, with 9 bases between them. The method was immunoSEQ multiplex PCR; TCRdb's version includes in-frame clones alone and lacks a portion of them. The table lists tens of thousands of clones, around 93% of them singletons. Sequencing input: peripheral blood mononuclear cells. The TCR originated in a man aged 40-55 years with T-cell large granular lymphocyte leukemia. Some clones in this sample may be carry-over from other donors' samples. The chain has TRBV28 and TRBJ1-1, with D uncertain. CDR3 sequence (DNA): TGTGCCAGCAGTTCAGTTGGTCTGAACACTGAAGCTTTCTTT. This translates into CASSSVGLNTEAFF.